A single sample gave rise to the 15 T cell receptor beta chains below, sequenced in a study of patients and donors after allogeneic stem cell transplantation. MiXCR was run by TCRdb on the RT-PCR reads, yielding one entry per CDR3 protein. In the table there are 45,000 to 65,000 distinct CDR3 sequences, 10% to 15% of which are singletons. The sequenced sample was blood, either unsorted or a sorted T cell fraction (not recorded which). The receptors stem from a human donor who was either an allogeneic HSCT recipient or a stem cell or donor lymphocyte infusion donor (not recorded which). It is not recorded whose cells these are; they may come from a transplant donor.

This clonotype was picked up a small number of times. V is TRBV27 and J is TRBJ2-1; D might be TRBD1 (5 bases). V was trimmed by 5 bases and J by 10 bases, leaving 12 bases between them. Germline values: CDR1 MNHEY, CDR2 SMNVEV (reference sequence). CDR3 length equals 12 residues. CDR3 in amino acids: CASSTPGNEQFF. The CDR3, as DNA: TGTGCCAGCAGTACCCCAGGGAACGAGCAGTTCTTC.

In its sample, this clonotype was seen a few times. The CDR3 nucleotides read TGTGCCAGCAACATACCGGGACTAGCCAGCAATGAGCAGTTCTTC. Amino acids: CASNIPGLASNEQFF. The chain has TRBV12-3 or TRBV12-4 and TRBJ2-1, with 9 bases identical to TRBD2. V lost 7 bases, J lost 6 bases, and 10 bases stayed unmatched. The CDR3 has 15 residues.

This clonotype was seen ten or more times. V usage is TRBV5-1 and J usage is TRBJ1-1; D not resolved. Germline V gene sequence: CDR1 SGHRS, CDR2 YFSETQ. CDR3 length equals 13 residues. V lost 1 base, J lost 1 base, and 5 bases lay in between. CDR3 residues: CASSLRQNTEAFF. The CDR3 coding sequence is TGCGCCAGCAGCTTGAGACAGAACACTGAAGCTTTCTTT.

In DNA, the CDR3 is TGCGCCAGCAGCTTGGTAGGGACCCGCCACTACGAGCAGTACTTC. Its translation is CASSLVGTRHYEQYF. The chain has TRBV5-1 and TRBJ2-7; D may be TRBD1 or TRBD2 (5 bases each). The ends were cut back, 0 bases at V and 3 bases at J, with 13 bases in the middle. CDR3 length: 15 residues. The germline V gene encodes CDR1 SGHRS and CDR2 YFSETQ.

This sequence joins TRBV6-5 and TRBJ2-1, with TRBD2 identical over 13 bases. The CDR3 consists of 15 residues. Germline V gene lookup returns CDR1 MNHEY and CDR2 SVGAGI. The J segment lost 4 bases and the V segment lost 5 bases, leaving 2 bases of the junction unmatched. In DNA, the CDR3 is TGTGCCAGCAGTAGACTAGCGGGAGGTTACAATGAGCAGTTCTTC. It codes for CASSRLAGGYNEQFF.

This clonotype was seen ten or more times. The rearrangement uses TRBV27 and TRBJ1-2; 10 bases align to TRBD1. Trimming cost V 5 bases and J 5 bases; bases outside gene matches: 2. The CDR3 consists of 13 residues. Germline loops: CDR1 MNHEY, CDR2 SMNVEV (reference sequence). The DNA for the CDR3 is TGTGCCAGCAGTCCGGGACAGGGGTATGGCTACACCTTC. Its translation is CASSPGQGYGYTF.

The chain couples TRBV5-1 to TRBJ2-3, with D uncertain. CDR3 size: 14 residues. Trimming shortened V by 1 base and J by 0 bases, and 6 bases separated the two germline ends. CDR1 and CDR2 (germline): SGHRS, YFSETQ. The CDR3 reads CASSLQSSTDTQYF. The CDR3, as DNA: TGCGCCAGCAGCTTGCAAAGTAGCACAGATACGCAGTATTTT.

The chain links TRBV7-9 to TRBJ2-1; D call uncertain. The CDR3 has 16 residues. V was trimmed by 7 bases and J by 0 bases, leaving 16 bases between them. CDR1 and CDR2 from the germline V gene are SEHNR and FQNEAQ (reference sequence). The CDR3 DNA reads TGTGCCAGCACCCATCGGCGCGGTTCCTCCTACAATGAGCAGTTCTTC. This encodes CASTHRRGSSYNEQFF.

J is TRBJ1-1 and V is TRBV9, with D unresolved. With 1 base removed from V and 3 bases from J, the gap between germline ends came to 7 bases. The CDR3 has 13 amino acids. From germline, CDR1 is SGDLS and CDR2 YYNGEE. The CDR3 sequence: CASSVTADTEAFF. The DNA for the CDR3 is TGTGCCAGCAGCGTAACTGCGGACACTGAAGCTTTCTTT.

The chain couples TRBV29-1 to TRBJ1-1, with D tentatively TRBD1 (5 bases). V was trimmed by 4 bases and J by 0 bases, leaving 18 bases between them. There are 16 residues in the CDR3. Germline CDR1 and CDR2: SQVTM and ANQGSEA. CDR3 DNA sequence: TGCAGCGTTGTACATTTTGGCGACAGATTGAACACTGAAGCTTTCTTT. Residues: CSVVHFGDRLNTEAFF.

This rearrangement joins TRBV2 to TRBJ2-1, with D hard to call. CDR1 is SNHLY, CDR2 FYNNEI, per germline. Between the trimmed V and J ends, which lost 1 base and 2 bases, there was a span of 9 bases. The CDR3 has 15 residues. The chain's CDR3 is CASSEGLITYNEQFF. CDR3 bases: TGTGCCAGCAGTGAAGGTCTCATAACCTACAATGAGCAGTTCTTC.

This clonotype was detected ten times or more. The rearrangement links TRBV20-1 to TRBJ1-3; no reliable D call. The germline CDR1 and CDR2 sequences are DFQATT and SNEGSKA (reference sequence). This CDR3 is built from 12 residues. Trimming took 8 bases from V and 4 from J, leaving 12 bases between them. Written as DNA, the CDR3 is TGCAGTATACTTGCTTCAGGAAACACCATATATTTT. This encodes CSILASGNTIYF.

This clonotype occurred many times. This sequence joins TRBV20-1 and TRBJ1-2; 10 bases match TRBD1. CDR3 length: 13 amino acids. V dropped 0 bases and J dropped 7; count of bases not matched to a gene: 2. In germline, CDR1 is DFQATT, CDR2 SNEGSKA (reference sequence). The CDR3: CSAREGTGAGYTF. As DNA, the CDR3 is TGCAGTGCTAGAGAGGGGACAGGGGCTGGCTACACCTTC.

V gene TRBV12-3 or TRBV12-4 combines with J gene TRBJ2-7; D remains unclear. CDR3 length equals 14 residues. V was clipped by 3 bases and J by 11 bases, with 20 bases between them. CDR3 loop: CASSFSLIEEEKYF. The CDR3 DNA is TGTGCCAGCAGTTTCTCTCTAATAGAAGAGGAGAAGTACTTC.

The chain couples TRBV14 to TRBJ2-2; 13 nucleotides match TRBD2. The CDR3 covers 17 residues. V lost 2 bases to trimming and J lost 7 bases; unmatched junction nucleotides: 7. Per the germline V gene, CDR1 is SGHDN and CDR2 is FVKESK. In nucleotides, the CDR3 is TGTGCCAGCAGCCAAACTAGCGGGAGGGCCGTATACGGGGAGCTGTTTTTT. Amino acids: CASSQTSGRAVYGELFF.